This T cell receptor (beta chain) is drawn from a study of T cells after yellow fever vaccination. Study summary: Researchers used SMART-Seq v4 Ultra Low Input to prepare fractions that had low cell numbers.

Per the germline V gene, CDR1 is MNHNY and CDR2 is SVGAGI (reference sequence). Between the trimmed V and J ends, which lost 2 bases and 5 bases, there was a span of 10 bases. The CDR3 has 13 residues. Researchers made TCR cDNA using 5'RACE template switching, and this step added a universal primer site and UMIs. TCRdb re-analysed the 5' RACE reads in MiXCR, keeping a single row per CDR3 protein. Among hundreds of thousands of distinct CDR3 sequences, less than 15% were seen once, and the ten largest hold around 15%. This clonotype has only a few counts. This TCR was recovered from a man under 40 who received the YFV17D yellow fever vaccine. The sample consisted of PBMCs, taken on the day of the yellow fever booster vaccination. The V and J genes are TRBV6-6 and TRBJ2-7; possible D gene TRBD2, 6 bases. In DNA, the CDR3 is TGTGCCAGCAGTTACCGTCCGGGGGACGAGCAGTACTTC. Amino acid sequence: CASSYRPGDEQYF.